This T cell receptor (beta chain) was documented in a study of shared clonotypes between healthy human individuals. On the study more broadly: CD4 naive and memory got three plates each, CD8 naive two, CD8 memory one. General observations from the study: Generation of non-shared clonotypes was less probable than generation of clonotypes shared by all four donors.

The genomic DNA of each subset was split evenly across several immunoSEQ plates. Sorted-subset replicate PCRs used approximately 190 ng of genomic DNA. This amount corresponded to 30,000 to 35,000 T cell genomes. Measured with immunoSEQ multiplex PCR; TCRdb has only the in-frame clones, and not every one. Among some 2.4 million clones listed, 80% to 95% were seen once. With V trimmed by 5 bases and J by 4 bases, 9 bases remained unmatched. The CDR3 sequence is 16 residues long. Germline loops: CDR1 LNHDA, CDR2 SQIVND (reference sequence). As to this clone: The target antigen is unknown.

The receptor was derived from a young man in good health. Some clones in this sample may be carry-over from other donors' samples. What was sequenced was naive CD4+ T cells from PBMCs. Subset given: CD45RA+ positively selected. The chain has TRBV19 and TRBJ2-2, with 8 bases identical to TRBD2. CDR3 in amino acids: CASSPTGTRVTGELFF. CDR3 nucleotides: TGTGCCAGTAGTCCCACCGGGACTAGAGTCACCGGGGAGCTGTTTTTT.